This TCR beta chain was sequenced for a study of cytomegalovirus exposure and HLA in healthy donors. General study findings and limits: TRBV6-2, TRBV6-3 and some other V segments were excluded as indistinguishable.

Germline CDR1 SGHNT, CDR2 YENEEA. Trimming cost V 1 base and J 1 base, with 8 bases left between them. This CDR3 contains 16 residues. Primers included in the PCR were 60 Vbeta and 13 Jbeta primers. Sequencing used immunoSEQ multiplex PCR; TCRdb keeps in-frame clones, though not all of them. This table has approximately 100,000 clones, around 67% appearing once. When sampled, the donors appeared nominally healthy, though they likely had unrecorded immune exposures. To note about this clone: The antigen is undetermined.

The source is a man in his forties or fifties in good health and CMV-seronegative. This chain uses TRBV11-3 with TRBJ2-6; D perhaps matches TRBD1 (6 bases). Sequencing was done on a sample of PBMCs. The CDR3 sequence: CASSLGGQSGANVLTF. The CDR3 DNA reads TGTGCCAGCAGCTTAGGTGGACAGTCTGGGGCCAACGTCCTGACTTTC.